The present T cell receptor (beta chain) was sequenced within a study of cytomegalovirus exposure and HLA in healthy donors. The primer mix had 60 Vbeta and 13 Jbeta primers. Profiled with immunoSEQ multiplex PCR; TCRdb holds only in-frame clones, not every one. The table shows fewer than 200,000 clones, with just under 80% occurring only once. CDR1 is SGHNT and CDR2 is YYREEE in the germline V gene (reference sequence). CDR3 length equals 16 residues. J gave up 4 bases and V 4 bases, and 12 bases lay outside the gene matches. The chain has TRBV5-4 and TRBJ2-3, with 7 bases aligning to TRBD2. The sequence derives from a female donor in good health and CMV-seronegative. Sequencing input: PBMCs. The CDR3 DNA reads TGTGCCAGCAGCCCGGCTCCGGGGGGAGCCGCAGATACGCAGTATTTT. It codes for CASSPAPGGAADTQYF. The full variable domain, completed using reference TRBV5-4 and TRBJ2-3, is ETGVTQSPTHLIKTRGQQVTLRCSSQSGHNTVSWYQQALGQGPQFIFQYYREEENGRGNFPPRFSGLQFPNYSSELNVNALELDDSALYLCASSPAPGGAADTQYFGPGTRLTVL.